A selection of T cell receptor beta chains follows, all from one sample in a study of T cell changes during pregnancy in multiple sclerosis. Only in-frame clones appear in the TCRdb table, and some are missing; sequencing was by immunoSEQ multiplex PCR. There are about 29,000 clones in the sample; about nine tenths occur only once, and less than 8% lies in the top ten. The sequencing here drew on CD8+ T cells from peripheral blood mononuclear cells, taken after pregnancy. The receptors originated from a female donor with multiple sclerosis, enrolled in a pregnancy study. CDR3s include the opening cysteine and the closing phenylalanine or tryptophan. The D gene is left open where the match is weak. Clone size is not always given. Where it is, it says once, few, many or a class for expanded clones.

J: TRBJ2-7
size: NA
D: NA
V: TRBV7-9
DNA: TGTGCCAGCAGCAGGGACACAGCCTACGAGCAGTACTTC
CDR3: CASSRDTAYEQYF

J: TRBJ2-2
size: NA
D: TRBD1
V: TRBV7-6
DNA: TGTGCCAGCAGCTTAGGGGGACAGGGGGAGATCACCGGGGAGCTGTTTTTT
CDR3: CASSLGGQGEITGELFF

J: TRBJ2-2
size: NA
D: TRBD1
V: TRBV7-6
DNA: TGTGCCAGCAGAAACAGGGGCCCGAACACCGGGGAGCTGTTTTTT
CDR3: CASRNRGPNTGELFF

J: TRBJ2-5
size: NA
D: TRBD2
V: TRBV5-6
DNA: TGTGCCAGCAGCCTCAACCGGGGGGGCACAGAGACCCAGTACTTC
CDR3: CASSLNRGGTETQYF

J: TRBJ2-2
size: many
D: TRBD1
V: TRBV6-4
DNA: TGTGCCAGCAGTGACAGACCGGGACAGGGGGCCGGGGAGCTGTTTTTT
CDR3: CASSDRPGQGAGELFF

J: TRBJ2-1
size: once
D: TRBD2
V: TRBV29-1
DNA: TGCAGCTGGACTAGCGAGTACAATGAGCAGTTCTTC
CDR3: CSWTSEYNEQFF

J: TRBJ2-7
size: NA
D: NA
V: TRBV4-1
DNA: TGCGCCAGCAGCCAAGAGGTCGGTCTAGGGGGTAGCTCCTACGAGCAGTACTTC
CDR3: CASSQEVGLGGSSYEQYF

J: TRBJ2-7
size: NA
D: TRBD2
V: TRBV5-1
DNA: TGCGCCAGCAGCTTGGGCCTAGCGGGTGAGCAGTACTTC
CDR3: CASSLGLAGEQYF

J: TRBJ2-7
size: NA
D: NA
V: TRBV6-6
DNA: TGTGCCAGCAGTTACGGCGACAAGCTAAATGCCTACGAGCAGTACTTC
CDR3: CASSYGDKLNAYEQYF

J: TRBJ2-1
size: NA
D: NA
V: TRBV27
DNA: TGTGCCAGCAGTTTATCGGGAACTAGCTCCCTCTATGAGCAGTTCTTC
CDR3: CASSLSGTSSLYEQFF

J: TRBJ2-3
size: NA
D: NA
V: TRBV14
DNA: TGTGCCAGCAGCCAGATGAACGGGGATACGCAGTATTTT
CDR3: CASSQMNGDTQYF

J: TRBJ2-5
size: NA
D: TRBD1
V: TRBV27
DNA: TGTGCCAGCAGTCTTGACAGGGGCCTTAGAGAAGAGACCCAGTACTTC
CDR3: CASSLDRGLREETQYF

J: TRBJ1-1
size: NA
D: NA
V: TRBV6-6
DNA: TGTGCCAGCAGTTACAGGGGCCCGAACACTGAAGCTTTCTTT
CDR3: CASSYRGPNTEAFF

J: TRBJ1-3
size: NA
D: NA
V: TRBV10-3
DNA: TGTGCCATCAGTGAGTACACTGGAAACACCATATATTTT
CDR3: CAISEYTGNTIYF

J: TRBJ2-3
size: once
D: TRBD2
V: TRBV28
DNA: TGTGCCAGCAGTTCCCCGGGTAGAGCGGGAGTCGGTACAGATACGCAGTATTTT
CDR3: CASSSPGRAGVGTDTQYF

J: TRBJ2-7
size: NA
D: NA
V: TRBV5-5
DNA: TGTGCCAGCAGCTTGGAGCAGGGCATGTTTGGCCTTCACTACGAGCAGTACTTC
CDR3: CASSLEQGMFGLHYEQYF

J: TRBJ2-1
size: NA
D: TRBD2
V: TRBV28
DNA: TGTGCCAGCAGTTTTCCGATGGCGGGGGGGTCCTACAATGAGCAGTTCTTC
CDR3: CASSFPMAGGSYNEQFF

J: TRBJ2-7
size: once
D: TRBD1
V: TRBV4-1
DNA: TGCGCCAGCAGCTTCCGGGACAGTGGCTCCTACGAGCAGTACTTC
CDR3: CASSFRDSGSYEQYF

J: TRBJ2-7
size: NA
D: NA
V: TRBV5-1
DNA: TGCGCCAGCAGCCATGCCTACGAGCAGTACTTC
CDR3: CASSHAYEQYF

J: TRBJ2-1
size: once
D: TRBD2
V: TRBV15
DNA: TGTGCCACCAGCTCCGACGCGGGAGGGTACAATGAGCAGTTCTTC
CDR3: CATSSDAGGYNEQFF

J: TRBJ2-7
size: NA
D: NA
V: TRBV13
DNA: TGTGCCAGCAGCTTAGGCCTAACCTCCTACGAGCAGTACTTC
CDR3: CASSLGLTSYEQYF

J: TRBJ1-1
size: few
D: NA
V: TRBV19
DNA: TGTGCCAGTAGGTACATCACTGAAGCTTTCTTT
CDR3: CASRYITEAFF

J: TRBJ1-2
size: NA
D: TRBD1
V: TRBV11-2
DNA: TGTGCCAGCAGCTTAGATATCAGGGGGTATGGCTACACCTTC
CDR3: CASSLDIRGYGYTF

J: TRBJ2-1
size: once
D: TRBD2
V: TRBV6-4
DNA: TGTGCCAGCAGTGGGCTAGCGGGCAATGAGCAGTTCTTC
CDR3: CASSGLAGNEQFF

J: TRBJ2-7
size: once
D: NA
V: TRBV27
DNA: TGTGCCAGCAGTTTAATAGGCCAGGACTACGAGCAGTACTTC
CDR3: CASSLIGQDYEQYF

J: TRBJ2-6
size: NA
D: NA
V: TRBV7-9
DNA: TGTGCCAGCAGCTTTTTCCATGCTGGGGCCAACGTCCTGACTTTC
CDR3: CASSFFHAGANVLTF

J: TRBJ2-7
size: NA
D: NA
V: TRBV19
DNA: TGTGCCAGTAGTATAGGGTGGGGCACCTCCTACGAGCAGTACTTC
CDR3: CASSIGWGTSYEQYF

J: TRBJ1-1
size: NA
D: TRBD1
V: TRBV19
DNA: TGTGCCAGGAAGGGACAGCGAAAAATGAACACTGAAGCTTTCTTT
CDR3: CARKGQRKMNTEAFF

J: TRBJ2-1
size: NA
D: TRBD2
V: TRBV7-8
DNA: TGTGCCAGCAGCTTAGTGGGTAGCGGGAGCTCCTACAATGAGCAGTTCTTC
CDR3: CASSLVGSGSSYNEQFF

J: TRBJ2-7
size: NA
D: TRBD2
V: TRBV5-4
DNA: TGTGCCAGCAGTTTTTCGGGGGGGTACAGCGAGCAGTACTTC
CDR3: CASSFSGGYSEQYF

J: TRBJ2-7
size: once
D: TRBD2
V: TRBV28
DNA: TGTGCCAGCAGTACGGGGATAGGGGGGCTAGCGGGATCCTACGAGCAGTACTTC
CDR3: CASSTGIGGLAGSYEQYF

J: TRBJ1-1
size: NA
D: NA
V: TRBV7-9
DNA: TGTGCCAGCAGCCATCCTATCGTCAACACTGAAGCTTTCTTT
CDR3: CASSHPIVNTEAFF

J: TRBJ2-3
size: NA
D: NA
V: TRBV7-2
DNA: TGTGCCAGCAGTTCGACACGTCGAACGCAGTATTTT
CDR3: CASSSTRRTQYF

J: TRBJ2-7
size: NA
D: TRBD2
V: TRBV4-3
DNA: TGCGCCAGCAGCCAAGAGGGTAGGGGAGGGGAGGATCTGTACTTC
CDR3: CASSQEGRGGEDLYF

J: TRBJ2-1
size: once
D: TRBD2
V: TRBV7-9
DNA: TGTGCCAGCAGGCCAGTAACGGCGGGAGGGCTCAATGAGCAGTTCTTC
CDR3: CASRPVTAGGLNEQFF

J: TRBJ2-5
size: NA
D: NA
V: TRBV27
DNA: TGTGCCAGCAGGAAGAATCCCGCGCCGCGCTTGGAGACCCAGTACTTC
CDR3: CASRKNPAPRLETQYF

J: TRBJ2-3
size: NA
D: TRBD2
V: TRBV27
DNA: TGTGCCAGCAGTTCCCCTAGCGGGAGCGGCGCAGATACGCAGTATTTT
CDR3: CASSSPSGSGADTQYF

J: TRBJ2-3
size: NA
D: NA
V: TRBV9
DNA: TGTGCCAGCAGCGTCCGGGACTGGGGCACAGATACGCAGTATTTT
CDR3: CASSVRDWGTDTQYF

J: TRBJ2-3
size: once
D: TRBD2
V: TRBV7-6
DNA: TGTGCCAGCAGCTTTCTAGCGGGAGGCACAGATACGCAGTATTTT
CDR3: CASSFLAGGTDTQYF

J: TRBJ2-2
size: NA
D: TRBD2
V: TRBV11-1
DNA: TGTGCCAGCAGCTCCTACCCTAGCGGCAACACCGGGGAGCTGTTTTTT
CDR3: CASSSYPSGNTGELFF

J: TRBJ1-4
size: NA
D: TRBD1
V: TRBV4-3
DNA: TGCGCCAGCAGCCAACAGGACAGGGCTAGTGAAAAACTGTTTTTT
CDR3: CASSQQDRASEKLFF

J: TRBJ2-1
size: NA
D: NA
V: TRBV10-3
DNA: TGTGCCATCAGTGTAGGCAGGGTGGGGAATGAGCAGTTCTTC
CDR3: CAISVGRVGNEQFF

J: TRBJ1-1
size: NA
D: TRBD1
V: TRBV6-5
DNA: TGTGCCAGCAGTTTATCGGGACAGGGGAGCACTGAAGCTTTCTTT
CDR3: CASSLSGQGSTEAFF

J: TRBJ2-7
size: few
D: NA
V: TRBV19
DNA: TGTGCCAGTAGTATTGGAAACAGTCGCTACGAGCAGTACTTC
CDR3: CASSIGNSRYEQYF

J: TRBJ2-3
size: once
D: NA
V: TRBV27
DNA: TGTGCCAGCAGTTTTAGGCGCGGGAGCACAGATACGCAGTATTTT
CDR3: CASSFRRGSTDTQYF

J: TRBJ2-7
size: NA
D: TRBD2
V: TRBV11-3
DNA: TGTGCCAGCAGCTTCACTAGCGACTACGAGCAGTACTTC
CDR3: CASSFTSDYEQYF

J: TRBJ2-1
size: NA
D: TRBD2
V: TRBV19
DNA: TGTGCCAGCGGTCTAGCGGGAGGGCCCTACAATGAGCAGTTCTTC
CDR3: CASGLAGGPYNEQFF

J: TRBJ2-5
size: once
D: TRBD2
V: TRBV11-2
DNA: TGTGCCAGCAGCTTAGAATTCGGCACTAGCGGCCAAGAGACCCAGTACTTC
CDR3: CASSLEFGTSGQETQYF

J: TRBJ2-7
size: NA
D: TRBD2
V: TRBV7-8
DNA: TGTGCCAGCAGCTTATCCACGGGGGGCTACGAGCAGTACTTC
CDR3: CASSLSTGGYEQYF

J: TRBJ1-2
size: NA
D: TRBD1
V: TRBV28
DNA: TGTGCCAGCAGCGAACCCGGGACAGGGGACGGCTACACCTTC
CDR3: CASSEPGTGDGYTF